This is a list of T cell receptor beta chains from one sample in a study of cytomegalovirus exposure and HLA in healthy donors. TCRdb's copy holds only in-frame clones and misses some; the assay was immunoSEQ multiplex PCR. Seen here are about 110,000 clones, 65% to 80% observed once, and the top ten hold about 3.6%. Sample: PBMCs. These receptor sequences come from a man between 60 and 70 years old in good health and CMV-seronegative. Each CDR3 is given with its conserved first and last residue. The D gene is left open where the match is weak. Size tells how often a clone was seen (once, few, many) or the class of an expanded clone, and some rows leave it out.

CDR3aa: CASSAQNNYGYTF; CDR3nt: TGTGCCAGCAGCGCACAGAATAACTATGGCTACACCTTC; abundance: once; d_gene: -; j_gene: TRBJ1-2; v_gene: TRBV5-4
CDR3aa: CSARTGGTKGNEQFF; CDR3nt: TGCAGCGCTAGGACAGGGGGAACTAAAGGCAATGAGCAGTTCTTC; abundance: -; d_gene: TRBD1; j_gene: TRBJ2-1; v_gene: TRBV29-1
CDR3aa: CASSLDRGGDTQYF; CDR3nt: TGCGCCAGCAGCTTAGACAGGGGGGGAGATACGCAGTATTTT; abundance: -; d_gene: TRBD1; j_gene: TRBJ2-3; v_gene: TRBV5-1
CDR3aa: CASIPWGLAGGLKRNEQFF; CDR3nt: TGTGCCAGTATCCCTTGGGGACTAGCGGGGGGCTTAAAGCGCAATGAGCAGTTCTTC; abundance: -; d_gene: TRBD2; j_gene: TRBJ2-1; v_gene: TRBV19
CDR3aa: CSVDQAGEKLFF; CDR3nt: TGCAGCGTTGACCAGGCGGGGGAAAAACTGTTTTTT; abundance: once; d_gene: -; j_gene: TRBJ1-4; v_gene: TRBV29-1
CDR3aa: CASRPGTGGLYGYTF; CDR3nt: TGTGCCAGCAGGCCCGGGACAGGGGGCTTATATGGCTACACCTTC; abundance: -; d_gene: TRBD1; j_gene: TRBJ1-2; v_gene: TRBV6-1
CDR3aa: CASSRSPPGTGNEKLFF; CDR3nt: TGTGCCAGCAGCCGTTCGCCCCCCGGGACAGGGAATGAAAAACTGTTTTTT; abundance: -; d_gene: TRBD1; j_gene: TRBJ1-4; v_gene: TRBV7-6
CDR3aa: CASTLQGAGGGETQYF; CDR3nt: TGTGCCAGCACCCTCCAAGGGGCGGGGGGAGGGGAGACCCAGTACTTC; abundance: -; d_gene: TRBD2; j_gene: TRBJ2-5; v_gene: TRBV7-8
CDR3aa: CASSRDRGLLYGYTF; CDR3nt: TGTGCCAGCAGTAGGGACAGGGGTTTGTTGTATGGCTACACCTTC; abundance: -; d_gene: TRBD1; j_gene: TRBJ1-2; v_gene: TRBV7-2
CDR3aa: CASRHRVLTEAFF; CDR3nt: TGTGCCAGCAGACACAGGGTGCTAACTGAAGCTTTCTTT; abundance: -; d_gene: -; j_gene: TRBJ1-1; v_gene: TRBV2
CDR3aa: CASSRQVRPPGYTF; CDR3nt: TGTGCCAGCAGTCGACAGGTCAGGCCCCCTGGCTACACCTTC; abundance: -; d_gene: -; j_gene: TRBJ1-2; v_gene: TRBV2
CDR3aa: CASSPGLTNSPLHF; CDR3nt: TGTGCCAGCAGCCCCGGACTCACCAATTCACCCCTCCACTTT; abundance: -; d_gene: -; j_gene: TRBJ1-6; v_gene: TRBV9
CDR3aa: CASKVGSQGDYGYTF; CDR3nt: TGTGCCAGCAAGGTCGGCAGTCAGGGGGACTATGGCTACACCTTC; abundance: -; d_gene: TRBD1; j_gene: TRBJ1-2; v_gene: TRBV2
CDR3aa: CASTPGGTRLYTEAFF; CDR3nt: TGTGCCAGCACACCCGGGGGGACCCGTTTATACACTGAAGCTTTCTTT; abundance: -; d_gene: -; j_gene: TRBJ1-1; v_gene: TRBV27
CDR3aa: CASSLISQTPRDNSPLHF; CDR3nt: TGTGCCAGCAGTTTAATCTCCCAGACCCCGAGGGATAATTCACCCCTCCACTTT; abundance: -; d_gene: -; j_gene: TRBJ1-6; v_gene: TRBV27
CDR3aa: CASSPYGAGGVEQFF; CDR3nt: TGTGCCAGCAGCCCCTACGGTGCGGGGGGGGTGGAGCAGTTCTTC; abundance: -; d_gene: TRBD2; j_gene: TRBJ2-1; v_gene: TRBV14
CDR3aa: CASRPTGLNTEAFF; CDR3nt: TGTGCCAGCAGGCCGACAGGGTTGAACACTGAAGCTTTCTTT; abundance: few; d_gene: TRBD1; j_gene: TRBJ1-1; v_gene: TRBV2
CDR3aa: CASKRAGGSYNEQFF; CDR3nt: TGTGCCAGCAAACGAGCTGGGGGCTCTTACAATGAGCAGTTCTTC; abundance: once; d_gene: -; j_gene: TRBJ2-1; v_gene: TRBV27
CDR3aa: CASSESGTGGWETQYF; CDR3nt: TGTGCCAGCAGTGAATCGGGGACAGGGGGCTGGGAGACCCAGTACTTC; abundance: -; d_gene: TRBD1; j_gene: TRBJ2-5; v_gene: TRBV6-1
CDR3aa: CASSLTGSTGELFF; CDR3nt: TGTGCCAGCAGCTTAACAGGGAGCACCGGGGAGCTGTTTTTT; abundance: -; d_gene: -; j_gene: TRBJ2-2; v_gene: TRBV7-6